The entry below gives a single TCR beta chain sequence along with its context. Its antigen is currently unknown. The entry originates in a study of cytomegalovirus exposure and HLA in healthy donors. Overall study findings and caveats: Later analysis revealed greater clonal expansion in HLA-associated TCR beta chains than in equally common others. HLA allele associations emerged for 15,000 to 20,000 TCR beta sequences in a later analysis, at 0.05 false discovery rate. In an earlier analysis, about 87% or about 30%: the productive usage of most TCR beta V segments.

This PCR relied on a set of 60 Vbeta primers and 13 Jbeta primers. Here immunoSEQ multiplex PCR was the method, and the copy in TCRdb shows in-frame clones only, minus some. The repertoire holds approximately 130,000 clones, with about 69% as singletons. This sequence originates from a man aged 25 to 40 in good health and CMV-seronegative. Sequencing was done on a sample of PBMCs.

CDR3 sequence (DNA): TGTGCCAGCAGTGAGTCCCCTGTCTACGAGCAGTACTTC. Protein: CASSESPVYEQYF. The gene calls are TRBV6-1 and TRBJ2-7, with D hard to call. V dropped 3 bases and J dropped 3 bases, with 9 bases sitting between them. Looked up from germline, CDR1 is MNHNS and CDR2 is SASEGT. The CDR3 is 13 amino acids.